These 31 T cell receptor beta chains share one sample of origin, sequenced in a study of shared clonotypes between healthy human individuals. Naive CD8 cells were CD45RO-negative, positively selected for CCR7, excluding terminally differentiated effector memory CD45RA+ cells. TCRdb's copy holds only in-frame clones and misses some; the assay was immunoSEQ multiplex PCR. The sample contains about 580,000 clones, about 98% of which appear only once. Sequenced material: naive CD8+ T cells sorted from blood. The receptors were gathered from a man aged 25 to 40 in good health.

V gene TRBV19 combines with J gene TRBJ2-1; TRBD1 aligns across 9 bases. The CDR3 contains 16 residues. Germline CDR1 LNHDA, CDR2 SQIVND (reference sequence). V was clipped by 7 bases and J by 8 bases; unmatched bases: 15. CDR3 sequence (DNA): TGTGCCAGTAATAGTGAAGAGGACAGGGGTTTCCATGAGCAGTTCTTC. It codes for CASNSEEDRGFHEQFF.

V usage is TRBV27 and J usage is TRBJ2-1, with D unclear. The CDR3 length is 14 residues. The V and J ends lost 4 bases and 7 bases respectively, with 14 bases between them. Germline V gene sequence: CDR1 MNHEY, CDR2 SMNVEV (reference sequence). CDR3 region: CASSYRGPVNEQFF. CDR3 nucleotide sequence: TGTGCCAGCAGTTACCGAGGACCCGTTAATGAGCAGTTCTTC.

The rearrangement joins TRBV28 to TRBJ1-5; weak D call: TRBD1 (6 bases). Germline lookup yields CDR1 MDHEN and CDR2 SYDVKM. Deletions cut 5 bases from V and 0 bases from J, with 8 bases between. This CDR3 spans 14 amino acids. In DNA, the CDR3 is TGTGCCAGCAGTGTGACAGGTAGCAATCAGCCCCAGCATTTT. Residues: CASSVTGSNQPQHF.

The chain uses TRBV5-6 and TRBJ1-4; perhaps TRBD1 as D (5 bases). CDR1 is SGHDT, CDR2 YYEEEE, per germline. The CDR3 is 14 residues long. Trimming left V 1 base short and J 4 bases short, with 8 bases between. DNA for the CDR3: TGTGCCAGCAGCTTGCGGGGGTTTAATGAAAAACTGTTTTTT. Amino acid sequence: CASSLRGFNEKLFF.

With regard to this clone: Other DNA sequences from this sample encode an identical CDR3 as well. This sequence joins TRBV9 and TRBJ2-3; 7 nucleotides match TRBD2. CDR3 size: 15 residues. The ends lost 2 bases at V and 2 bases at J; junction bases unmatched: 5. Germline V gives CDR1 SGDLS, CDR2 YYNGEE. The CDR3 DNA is TGTGCCAGCAGCGTCGGCGGGAGATACACAGATACGCAGTATTTT. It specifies CASSVGGRYTDTQYF.

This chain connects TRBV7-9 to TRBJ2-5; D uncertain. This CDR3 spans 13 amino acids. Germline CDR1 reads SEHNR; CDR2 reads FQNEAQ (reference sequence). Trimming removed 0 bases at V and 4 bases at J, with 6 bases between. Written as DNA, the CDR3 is TGTGCCAGCAGCTTAGCGCTCACAGAGACCCAGTACTTC. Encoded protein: CASSLALTETQYF.

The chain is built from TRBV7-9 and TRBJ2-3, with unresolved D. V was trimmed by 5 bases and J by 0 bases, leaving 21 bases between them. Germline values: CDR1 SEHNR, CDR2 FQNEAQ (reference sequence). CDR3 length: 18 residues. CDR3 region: CASSVDSITESSTDTQYF. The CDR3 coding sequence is TGTGCCAGCAGCGTAGATTCGATAACGGAGTCTAGCACAGATACGCAGTATTTT.

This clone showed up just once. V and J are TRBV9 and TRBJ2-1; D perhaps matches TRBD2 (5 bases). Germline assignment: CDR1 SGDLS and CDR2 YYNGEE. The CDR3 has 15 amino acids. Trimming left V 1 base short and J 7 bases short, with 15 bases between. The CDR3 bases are TGTGCCAGCAGCGTATTGTGGGAGTTAAATAATGAGCAGTTCTTC. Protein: CASSVLWELNNEQFF.

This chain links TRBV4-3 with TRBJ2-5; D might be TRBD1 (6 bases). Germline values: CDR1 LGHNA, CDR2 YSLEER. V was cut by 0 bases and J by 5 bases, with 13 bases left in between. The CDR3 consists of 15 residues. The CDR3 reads CASSQDNTGLETQYF. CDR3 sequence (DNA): TGCGCCAGCAGCCAAGATAATACAGGGCTCGAGACCCAGTACTTC.

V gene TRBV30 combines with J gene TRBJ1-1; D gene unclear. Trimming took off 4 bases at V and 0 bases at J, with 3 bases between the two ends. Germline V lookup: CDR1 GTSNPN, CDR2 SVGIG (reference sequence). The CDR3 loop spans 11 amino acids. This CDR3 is CAWTLNTEAFF. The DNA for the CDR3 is TGTGCCTGGACACTGAACACTGAAGCTTTCTTT.

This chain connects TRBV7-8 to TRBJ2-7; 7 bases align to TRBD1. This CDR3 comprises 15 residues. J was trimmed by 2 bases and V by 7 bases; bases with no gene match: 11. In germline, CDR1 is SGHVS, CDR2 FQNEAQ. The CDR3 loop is CASTLAGTDPYEQYF. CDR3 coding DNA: TGTGCCAGCACCCTAGCCGGGACAGATCCCTACGAGCAGTACTTC. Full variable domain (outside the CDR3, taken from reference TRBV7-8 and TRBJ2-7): GAGVSQSPRYKVAKRGQDVALRCDPISGHVSLFWYQQALGQGPEFLTYFQNEAQLDKSGLPSDRFFAERPEGSVSTLKIQRTQQEDSAVYLCASTLAGTDPYEQYFGPGTRLTVT.

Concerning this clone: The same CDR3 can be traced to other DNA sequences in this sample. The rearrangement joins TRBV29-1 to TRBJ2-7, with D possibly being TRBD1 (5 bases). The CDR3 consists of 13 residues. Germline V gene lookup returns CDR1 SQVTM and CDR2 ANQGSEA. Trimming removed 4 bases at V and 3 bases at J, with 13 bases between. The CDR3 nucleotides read TGCAGCGTTGTGGGGCAGGGAAACTACGAGCAGTACTTC. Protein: CSVVGQGNYEQYF.

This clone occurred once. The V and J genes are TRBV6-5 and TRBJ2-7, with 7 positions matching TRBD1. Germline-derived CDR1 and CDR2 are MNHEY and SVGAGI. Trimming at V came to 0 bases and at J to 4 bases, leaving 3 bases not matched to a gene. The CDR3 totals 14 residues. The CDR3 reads CASSYSGRGYEQYF. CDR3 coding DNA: TGTGCCAGCAGTTACTCCGGCAGGGGGTACGAGCAGTACTTC.

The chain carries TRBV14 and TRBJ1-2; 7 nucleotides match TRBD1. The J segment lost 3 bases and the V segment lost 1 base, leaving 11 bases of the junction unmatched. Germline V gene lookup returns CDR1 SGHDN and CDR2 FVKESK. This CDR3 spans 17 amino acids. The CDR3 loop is CASSQAGQEIRDYGYTF. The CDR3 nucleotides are TGTGCCAGCAGCCAAGCCGGACAGGAGATCAGGGACTATGGCTACACCTTC.

CDR3 nucleotide sequence: TGCAGCGTAGAACAGGTACCTTATGGCTACACCTTC. Encoded protein: CSVEQVPYGYTF. The rearrangement links TRBV29-1 to TRBJ1-2, with D perhaps TRBD1 (5 bases). The CDR3 consists of 12 residues. Trimming took 6 bases from V and 5 from J, leaving 13 bases between them. Per the germline V gene, CDR1 is SQVTM and CDR2 is ANQGSEA.

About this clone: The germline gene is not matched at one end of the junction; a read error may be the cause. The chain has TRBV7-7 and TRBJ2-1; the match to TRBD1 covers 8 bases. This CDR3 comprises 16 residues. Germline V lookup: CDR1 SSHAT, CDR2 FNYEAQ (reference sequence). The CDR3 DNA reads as TGTGCTAGCAGCCCCCGGACAGGGTCACTCTACAATGAGCAGTTCTTC. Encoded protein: CASSPRTGSLYNEQFF.

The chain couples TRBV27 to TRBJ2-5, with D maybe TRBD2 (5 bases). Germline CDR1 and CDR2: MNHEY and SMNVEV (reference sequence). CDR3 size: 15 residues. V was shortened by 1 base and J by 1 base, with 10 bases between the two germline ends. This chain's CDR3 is CASSLLPGTQETQYF. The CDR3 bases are TGTGCCAGCAGTTTATTGCCGGGAACCCAAGAGACCCAGTACTTC.

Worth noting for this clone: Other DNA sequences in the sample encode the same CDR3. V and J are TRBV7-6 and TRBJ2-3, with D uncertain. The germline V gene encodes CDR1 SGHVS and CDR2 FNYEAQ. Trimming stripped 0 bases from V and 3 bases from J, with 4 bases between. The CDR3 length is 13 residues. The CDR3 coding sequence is TGTGCCAGCAGCTTAGCCCTAACAGATACGCAGTATTTT. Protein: CASSLALTDTQYF.

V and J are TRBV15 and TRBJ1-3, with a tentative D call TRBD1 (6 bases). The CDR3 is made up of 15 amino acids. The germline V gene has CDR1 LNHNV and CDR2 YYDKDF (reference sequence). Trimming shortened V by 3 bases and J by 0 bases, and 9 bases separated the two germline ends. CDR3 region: CATSSRGNSGNTIYF. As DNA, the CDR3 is TGTGCCACCAGCAGCAGGGGCAACTCTGGAAACACCATATATTTT.

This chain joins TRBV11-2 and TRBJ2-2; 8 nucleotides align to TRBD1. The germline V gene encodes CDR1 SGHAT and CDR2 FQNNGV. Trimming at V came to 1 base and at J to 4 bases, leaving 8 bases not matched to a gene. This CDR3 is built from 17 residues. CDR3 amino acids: CASSLVATGAATGELFF. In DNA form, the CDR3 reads TGTGCCAGCAGCTTAGTGGCGACAGGGGCTGCCACCGGGGAGCTGTTTTTT.

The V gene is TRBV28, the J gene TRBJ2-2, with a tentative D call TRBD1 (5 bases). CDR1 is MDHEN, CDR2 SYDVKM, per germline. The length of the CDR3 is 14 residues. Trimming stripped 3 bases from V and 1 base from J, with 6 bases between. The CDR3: CASSFQGNTGELFF. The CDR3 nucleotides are TGTGCCAGCAGTTTTCAGGGGAACACCGGGGAGCTGTTTTTT.

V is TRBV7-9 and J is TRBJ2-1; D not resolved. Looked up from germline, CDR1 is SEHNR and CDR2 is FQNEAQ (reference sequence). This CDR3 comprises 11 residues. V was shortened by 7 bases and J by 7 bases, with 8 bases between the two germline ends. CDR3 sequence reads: CASIQGNEQFF. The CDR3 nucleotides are TGTGCCAGCATCCAAGGGAATGAGCAGTTCTTC.

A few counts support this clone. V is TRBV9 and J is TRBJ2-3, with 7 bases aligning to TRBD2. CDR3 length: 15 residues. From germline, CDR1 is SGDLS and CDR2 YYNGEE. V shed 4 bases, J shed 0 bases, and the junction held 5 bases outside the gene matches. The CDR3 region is CASSPRTSSTDTQYF. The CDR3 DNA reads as TGTGCCAGCAGCCCACGGACTAGTAGCACAGATACGCAGTATTTT. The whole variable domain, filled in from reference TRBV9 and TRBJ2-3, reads DSGVTQTPKHLITATGQRVTLRCSPRSGDLSVYWYQQSLDQGLQFLIQYYNGEERAKGNILERFSAQQFPDLHSELNLSSLELGDSALYFCASSPRTSSTDTQYFGPGTRLTVL.

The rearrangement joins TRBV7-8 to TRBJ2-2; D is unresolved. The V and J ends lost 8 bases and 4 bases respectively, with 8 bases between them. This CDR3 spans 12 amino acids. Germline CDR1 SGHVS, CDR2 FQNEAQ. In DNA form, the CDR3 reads TGTGCCAGCGAGACACTCACCGGGGAGCTGTTTTTT. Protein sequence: CASETLTGELFF.

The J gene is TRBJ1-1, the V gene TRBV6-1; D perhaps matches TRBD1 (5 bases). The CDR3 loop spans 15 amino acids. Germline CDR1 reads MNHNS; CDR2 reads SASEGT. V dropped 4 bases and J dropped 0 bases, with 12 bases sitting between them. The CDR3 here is CASSAPGRMNTEAFF. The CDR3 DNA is TGTGCCAGCAGTGCCCCGGGACGGATGAACACTGAAGCTTTCTTT.

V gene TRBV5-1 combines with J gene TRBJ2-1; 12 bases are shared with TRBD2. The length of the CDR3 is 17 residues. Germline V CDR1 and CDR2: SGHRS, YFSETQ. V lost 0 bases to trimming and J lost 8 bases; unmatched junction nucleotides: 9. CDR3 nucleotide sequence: TGCGCCAGCAGCTTGGGACTAGCGGGAGTAATAGGCGATGAGCAGTTCTTC. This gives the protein CASSLGLAGVIGDEQFF. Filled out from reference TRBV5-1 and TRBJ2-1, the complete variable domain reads KAGVTQTPRYLIKTRGQQVTLSCSPISGHRSVSWYQQTPGQGLQFLFEYFSETQRNKGNFPGRFSGRQFSNSRSEMNVSTLELGDSALYLCASSLGLAGVIGDEQFFGPGTRLTVL.

The CDR3 reads CASSLMSAYTGELFF. CDR3 bases: TGTGCCAGCAGTTTAATGTCAGCTTACACCGGGGAGCTGTTTTTT. The chain has TRBV27 and TRBJ2-2; D is uncertain. The CDR3 runs to 15 residues. Germline V CDR1 and CDR2: MNHEY, SMNVEV (reference sequence). V was clipped by 2 bases and J by 3 bases, with 10 bases between them.

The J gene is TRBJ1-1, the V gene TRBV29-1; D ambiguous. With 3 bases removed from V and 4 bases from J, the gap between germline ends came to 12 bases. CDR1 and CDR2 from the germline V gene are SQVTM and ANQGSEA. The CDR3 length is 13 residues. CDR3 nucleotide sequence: TGCAGCGTTGATTCTCAAGTGGGCACTGAAGCTTTCTTT. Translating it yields CSVDSQVGTEAFF.

The CDR3 protein is CSANRVGGPKNEQFF. CDR3 coding DNA: TGCAGCGCCAATCGGGTGGGAGGGCCGAAAAATGAGCAGTTCTTC. The chain carries TRBV29-1 and TRBJ2-1; 7 nucleotides align to TRBD2. CDR1 and CDR2 (germline): SQVTM, ANQGSEA. The CDR3 spans 15 residues. The V segment lost 7 bases and the J segment 7 bases; nucleotides outside the gene matches: 16.

CDR3 bases: TGTGCCAGCAGTTCAGGGAGTATGAACACTGAAGCTTTCTTT. Translation gives CASSSGSMNTEAFF. The chain is built from TRBV27 and TRBJ1-1; TRBD1 might be the D (5 bases). CDR3 length: 14 amino acids. Trimming shortened V by 4 bases and J by 0 bases, and 9 bases separated the two germline ends. Germline V CDR1 and CDR2: MNHEY, SMNVEV (reference sequence).

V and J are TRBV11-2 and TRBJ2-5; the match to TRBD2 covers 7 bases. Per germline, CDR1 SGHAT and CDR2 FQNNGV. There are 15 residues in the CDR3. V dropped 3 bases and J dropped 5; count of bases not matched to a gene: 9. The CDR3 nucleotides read TGTGCCAGCAGCTTTGGGCCAGCGGGGAAGGAGACCCAGTACTTC. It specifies CASSFGPAGKETQYF. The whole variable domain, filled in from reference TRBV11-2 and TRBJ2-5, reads EAGVAQSPRYKIIEKRQSVAFWCNPISGHATLYWYQQILGQGPKLLIQFQNNGVVDDSQLPKDRFSAERLKGVDSTLKIQPAKLEDSAVYLCASSFGPAGKETQYFGPGTRLLVL.